This T cell receptor (beta chain) appears in the sequencing data of a study of shared clonotypes between healthy human individuals. Study-wide results and caveats: Non-shared clonotypes showed lower generation probabilities than clonotypes common to all four donors.

Concerning this clone itself: What it recognizes is unknown.

The study ran the assay at deep level. The method was immunoSEQ multiplex PCR; TCRdb's version includes in-frame clones alone and lacks a portion of them. Here the sample spans roughly 2 million clones, around 96% being singletons. The CDR3 loop spans 15 amino acids. V lost 1 base to trimming and J lost 4 bases, with 11 bases between them. Germline loops: CDR1 SGHAT, CDR2 FQNNGV. The naive CD8 fraction comprised CD45RO-negative cells positively selected for CCR7 and excluded terminally differentiated effector memory CD45RA+ cells. Donors were healthy HIV-negative adults without recent acute infections or vaccinations.

The specimen was naive CD8+ T cells sorted from blood. The chain combines TRBV11-2 with TRBJ2-1; a weak D match, TRBD2 (6 bases). The sequence derives from a man aged 18 to 29 in good health. Written as DNA, the CDR3 is TGTGCCAGCAGCTTAGGCGGGACGGTATACAATGAGCAGTTCTTC. Protein sequence: CASSLGGTVYNEQFF. Full variable domain (rest looked up from reference TRBV11-2 and TRBJ2-1): EAGVAQSPRYKIIEKRQSVAFWCNPISGHATLYWYQQILGQGPKLLIQFQNNGVVDDSQLPKDRFSAERLKGVDSTLKIQPAKLEDSAVYLCASSLGGTVYNEQFFGPGTRLTVL.